Described below is a single T cell receptor beta chain sequence and its context. This specimen comes from a study of T-cell memory formation after mild COVID-19. TCRdb reanalysed the 5' RACE reads using MiXCR and keeps one entry per CDR3 protein. The repertoire holds a few hundred thousand distinct CDR3 sequences, with 25% to 30% as singletons. Deletions cut 0 bases from V and 1 base from J, with 10 bases between. Germline V gives CDR1 MGHRA, CDR2 YSYEKL. This CDR3 spans 15 amino acids. This sequence originates from an adult woman who had mild COVID-19 (a few samples of this study predate the infection). Cell type and time point are not known. Sequencing input: PBMCs or a T cell subset sorted from them (not recorded which). The chain uses TRBV4-1 and TRBJ2-7, with D perhaps TRBD1 (5 bases). As DNA, the CDR3 is TGCGCCAGCAGCCAAGATGACAGTCCGTCCTACGAGCAGTACTTC. Its translation: CASSQDDSPSYEQYF.